The 18 T cell receptor beta chains below come from one sample, sequenced in a study of PD-L1 blockade in urothelial cancer. The table came from immunoSEQ multiplex PCR; TCRdb's copy has only in-frame clones and leaves some out. The sample yields some 110,000 clones, around 89% seen once. Stated time point: peripheral blood 6 weeks after treatment start. Source: PBMCs, taken around atezolizumab (anti-PD-L1) treatment. These TCRs come from a man in his 60s with urothelial cancer.

CDR3 nucleotide sequence: TGCGCCAGCAGAACCGGGACAGACCAAGAGACCCAGTACTTC. Translation: CASRTGTDQETQYF. The chain links TRBV5-1 to TRBJ2-5; TRBD1 aligns across 7 bases. Germline CDR1 reads SGHRS; CDR2 reads YFSETQ. The CDR3 has 14 residues. The V segment lost 5 bases and the J segment 0 bases; nucleotides outside the gene matches: 4.

The chain couples TRBV5-4 to TRBJ2-5, with 9 positions matching TRBD2. Germline CDR1 is SGHNT and CDR2 is YYREEE (reference sequence). The V and J ends lost 4 bases and 5 bases, in that order; junction bases with no gene match: 6. The CDR3 contains 14 residues. The CDR3 DNA follows: TGTGCCAGCAGCATGGGACTAGCTGGGGAGACCCAGTACTTC. Amino acid sequence: CASSMGLAGETQYF.

V and J are TRBV6-5 and TRBJ2-3; TRBD2 aligns across 11 bases. CDR1 and CDR2 from the germline V gene are MNHEY and SVGAGI. The V and J ends lost 5 bases and 4 bases, in that order; junction bases with no gene match: 5. This CDR3 spans 15 amino acids. CDR3: CASSRTSGQADTQYF. The CDR3 DNA is TGTGCCAGCAGTCGGACTAGCGGGCAGGCAGATACGCAGTATTTT.

The chain is built from TRBV30 and TRBJ2-3; D is undetermined. Germline values: CDR1 GTSNPN, CDR2 SVGIG (reference sequence). V lost 2 bases and J 0 bases, leaving 3 bases between the germline ends. The CDR3 extends over 12 amino acids. CDR3 DNA sequence: TGTGCCTGGAGTCCAAGCACAGATACGCAGTATTTT. Translated: CAWSPSTDTQYF.

This rearrangement joins TRBV28 to TRBJ2-7; 9 bases map to TRBD1. The CDR3 totals 15 residues. Germline-derived CDR1 and CDR2 are MDHEN and SYDVKM. V was clipped by 4 bases and J by 2 bases; unmatched bases: 6. The CDR3 nucleotides read TGTGCCAGCAGTTCACCGGGACAGGGAACCTACGAGCAGTACTTC. It yields the protein CASSSPGQGTYEQYF.

The rearrangement links TRBV11-2 to TRBJ1-1; D gene uncertain. The germline gives CDR1 SGHAT, CDR2 FQNNGV. The CDR3 extends over 12 amino acids. Trimming pared 2 bases from V and 7 bases from J, leaving 8 bases between. The CDR3 sequence is CASSLQYSEAFF. CDR3 sequence (DNA): TGTGCCAGCAGCTTACAGTACAGTGAAGCTTTCTTT.

The table lists this clone with a few counts. CDR3 bases: TGTGCCAGCTTAAAGAACACTGAAGCTTTCTTT. Translated, it gives CASLKNTEAFF. This rearrangement joins TRBV28 to TRBJ1-1; D gene uncertain. V lost 8 bases and J lost 1, with 5 bases in between. The CDR3 has 11 residues. The germline V gene encodes CDR1 MDHEN and CDR2 SYDVKM. The entire variable domain, with the rest obtained from reference TRBV28 and TRBJ1-1, is as follows: DVKVTQSSRYLVKRTGEKVFLECVQDMDHENMFWYRQDPGLGLRLIYFSYDVKMKEKGDIPEGYSVSREKKERFSLILESASTNQTSMYLCASLKNTEAFFGQGTRLTVV.

This chain connects TRBV6-5 to TRBJ2-7; D is possibly TRBD1 (6 bases). The V gene's germline CDR1 is MNHEY and CDR2 SVGAGI. The CDR3 totals 13 residues. V lost 10 bases to trimming and J lost 2 bases, with 15 bases between them. The CDR3 protein is CATTRQETYEQYF. The CDR3 coding sequence is TGTGCCACCACACGACAGGAGACCTACGAGCAGTACTTC.

The chain uses TRBV6-5 and TRBJ2-3, with 10 positions matching TRBD1. The V gene's germline CDR1 is MNHEY and CDR2 SVGAGI. There are 15 residues in the CDR3. V lost 0 bases, J lost 4 bases, and 1 base stayed unmatched. CDR3 in amino acids: CASSYSTGGADTQYF. DNA for the CDR3: TGTGCCAGCAGTTACTCGACAGGGGGCGCAGATACGCAGTATTTT.

This sequence joins TRBV4-1 and TRBJ2-7; D not resolved. The CDR3 runs to 16 residues. Germline lookup yields CDR1 MGHRA and CDR2 YSYEKL. V was pared by 0 bases and J by 2 bases, with 14 bases between. The DNA of the CDR3 is TGCGCCAGCAGCCAAGACTCTGCGCAGGTTCCCTACGAGCAGTACTTC. As protein: CASSQDSAQVPYEQYF.

The V and J genes are TRBV2 and TRBJ1-2; D ambiguous. In germline, CDR1 is SNHLY, CDR2 FYNNEI. Deletions cut 6 bases from V and 8 bases from J, with 13 bases between. This CDR3 region has 12 residues. The chain's CDR3 is CASRMGEGGYTF. CDR3 sequence (DNA): TGTGCCAGCAGGATGGGTGAGGGAGGCTACACCTTC.

This CDR3 reads CAWSDDRNQPQHF. The CDR3 bases are TGTGCCTGGAGCGACGACAGGAATCAGCCCCAGCATTTT. The chain has TRBV30 and TRBJ1-5; a possible D gene is TRBD1 (6 bases). This CDR3 contains 13 residues. Germline-derived CDR1 and CDR2 are GTSNPN and SVGIG (reference sequence). Trimming cost V 3 bases and J 4 bases, with 10 bases left between them.

The rearrangement joins TRBV2 to TRBJ2-7; tentative D call: TRBD2 (5 bases). V shed 8 bases and J shed 2 bases, with 13 bases lying between them. The CDR3 length is 13 residues. Germline V CDR1 and CDR2: SNHLY, FYNNEI. The CDR3 here is CASSLGGPYEQYF. CDR3 in DNA: TGTGCCAGCTCGCTCGGAGGTCCCTACGAGCAGTACTTC.

The chain has TRBV10-3 and TRBJ2-5; 9 nucleotides align to TRBD2. Germline V lookup: CDR1 ENHRY, CDR2 SYGVKD. The CDR3 runs 15 residues. V was clipped by 6 bases and J by 2 bases; unmatched bases: 7. The CDR3 bases are TGTGCCATCAGCCCGCTAGCGGGGTCACAAGAGACCCAGTACTTC. Protein: CAISPLAGSQETQYF.

The chain is built from TRBV28 and TRBJ2-4; TRBD2 matches at 12 bases. The germline CDR1 and CDR2 sequences are MDHEN and SYDVKM. The CDR3 loop spans 15 amino acids. J was trimmed by 4 bases and V by 6 bases; bases with no gene match: 4. The CDR3 DNA sequence: TGTGCCAGCAGGAGGGGGACTAGCGGGAAAAACATTCAGTACTTC. It translates to CASRRGTSGKNIQYF.

J is TRBJ2-3 and V is TRBV5-5, with unresolved D. The CDR3 length is 15 residues. Germline V gives CDR1 SGHKS, CDR2 YYEKEE (reference sequence). V lost 4 bases and J lost 0, with 12 bases in between. CDR3 in amino acids: CASSAYRTSTDTQYF. CDR3 sequence (DNA): TGTGCCAGCAGCGCATACAGAACTAGCACAGATACGCAGTATTTT.

The chain recombines TRBV21-1 with TRBJ2-1; no check of the table's D call, TRBD2, against the DNA was made. TRBV21-1 constitutes a pseudogene. This CDR3 region has 17 residues. The CDR3 region has the DNA TGTGCCAGCAGCAGTCCCCTGGGACTAGAGAAGTACAATGAGCAGTTCTTC. Translation gives CASSSPLGLEKYNEQFF.

The V call is TRBV25-1, the J call TRBJ2-3, with 11 bases that match TRBD1. The junction had 4 bases not matched to a gene; V was cut back by 5 bases and J by 3 bases. Per the germline V gene, CDR1 is MGHDK and CDR2 is SYGVNS. The CDR3 sequence is 15 residues long. CDR3 nucleotide sequence: TGTGCCAGCAGTTGGGACAGGGGGTCGACAGATACGCAGTATTTT. This encodes CASSWDRGSTDTQYF.